The rows below give T cell receptor beta chains drawn from one sample of a study of beta chain features in type 1 diabetes. Only in-frame clones appear in the TCRdb table, and some are missing; sequencing was by immunoSEQ multiplex PCR. This table holds 300,000 or so clones, under 8.5% found once. Source material: central memory CD4+ T cells from blood. These receptors all stem from a woman younger than 30 in good health. Each CDR3 is given with its conserved first and last residue. A D gene is named only where the DNA matches it firmly. The size entry is marked missing in some rows and otherwise reads once, few, many or a size class.

d_gene	v_gene	abundance	j_gene	CDR3nt	CDR3aa
.	TRBV18	few	TRBJ2-7	TGTGCCAGCTCACCAGGCAGGGGGGCTTACGAGCAGTACTTC	CASSPGRGAYEQYF
.	TRBV20-1	.	TRBJ2-1	TGCAGTGCTAGAGATCACAATGAGCAGTTCTTC	CSARDHNEQFF
.	TRBV7-9	few	TRBJ1-2	TGTGCCAGCAGCCAAAACACTAACTATGGCTACACCTTC	CASSQNTNYGYTF
.	TRBV6-5	.	TRBJ1-2	TGTGCCAGCAGTTACTCTTACAGGGAAGCCTATGGCTACACCTTC	CASSYSYREAYGYTF
.	TRBV18	many	TRBJ2-3	TGTGCCGGTGGACAGAACACAGATACGCAGTATTTT	CAGGQNTDTQYF
.	TRBV4-3	.	TRBJ2-7	TGCGCCAGCAGCCAATCGTGGGGGGCTTTGGAGCAGCAGTACTTC	CASSQSWGALEQQYF
.	TRBV19	.	TRBJ1-2	TGTGCCAGTAGTCCGGCCGGGGAGGCGAACTATGGCTACACCTTC	CASSPAGEANYGYTF
TRBD2	TRBV7-3	.	TRBJ2-1	TGTGCCAGCAGCTTGACTAGCGGGAGTGGCAATGAGCAGTTCTTC	CASSLTSGSGNEQFF
.	TRBV7-2	.	TRBJ1-2	TGTGCCAGCAGCTCCGACACAGGGTTCGCCACCTTC	CASSSDTGFATF
.	TRBV4-3	.	TRBJ2-2	TGCGCCAGCGGACGCCAGGCTCGGACCGGGGAGCTGTTTTTT	CASGRQARTGELFF
.	TRBV7-2	.	TRBJ2-7	TGTGCCAGCAGCTTAGGACTCAGATCCTACGAGCAGTACTTC	CASSLGLRSYEQYF
.	TRBV7-9	.	TRBJ2-7	TGTGCCAGCAGCTTAGACAACTTCTACGAGCAGTACTTC	CASSLDNFYEQYF
TRBD2	TRBV5-1	few	TRBJ2-1	TGCGCCAGCAGCTTATCTAGCGGGAGTTCAGGGGAGCAGTTCTTC	CASSLSSGSSGEQFF
TRBD1	TRBV6-5	few	TRBJ1-2	TGTGCCAGCAGGCGGAACAGGGGGACCAACTATGGCTACACCTTC	CASRRNRGTNYGYTF
.	TRBV21-1	few	TRBJ2-2	TGTGCCAGCAGCAACGGGGAGCTGTTTTTT	CASSNGELFF
.	TRBV18	.	TRBJ1-2	TGTGCCAGCTCACCTATCCGGGACCCCGTAGAGCATGGCTACACCTTC	CASSPIRDPVEHGYTF
.	TRBV20-1	.	TRBJ1-1	TGCAGTGCTAGAGAGGTGGTTGAAGCTTTCTTT	CSAREVVEAFF
TRBD1	TRBV6-1	.	TRBJ2-3	TGTGCCAGCAAAACGGGACAGGGATATTCAGATACGCAGTATTTT	CASKTGQGYSDTQYF
TRBD2	TRBV5-1	.	TRBJ2-1	TGCGCCAGCTCTGGGGGGGACCTCTACAATGAGCAGTTCTTC	CASSGGDLYNEQFF
.	TRBV14	many	TRBJ2-1	TGTGCCAGCAGCCAATTCGACGGAAGTCAGTTCTTC	CASSQFDGSQFF
.	TRBV29-1	few	TRBJ2-5	TGCAGCGCTAGAGGATTCCAAGAGACCCAGTACTTC	CSARGFQETQYF
TRBD1	TRBV28	.	TRBJ1-2	TGTGCCAGCAGTCCCGGGACAGGGGATTTTGGCTACACCTTC	CASSPGTGDFGYTF
.	TRBV14	many	TRBJ2-5	TGTGCCAGCAGCCAAACCGGGACAAGGACCCAGTACTTC	CASSQTGTRTQYF
.	TRBV5-8	few	TRBJ2-4	TGTGCCAGCAGCTTGGGTTATACGGAGATTCAGTACTTC	CASSLGYTEIQYF
.	TRBV28	.	TRBJ2-5	TGTGCCAGCAGGAGGGGAGAGGCCGAGACCCAGTACTTC	CASRRGEAETQYF
.	TRBV11-1	.	TRBJ2-1	TGTGCCAGCGCCGGTTGGGCGGGCTTCTCCTACAATGAGCAGTTCTTC	CASAGWAGFSYNEQFF
.	TRBV10-1	few	TRBJ2-5	TGCGCCAGCAGTGAGTCGGGGGGAACGGAGACCCAGTACTTC	CASSESGGTETQYF
.	TRBV7-9	few	TRBJ1-2	TGTGCCAGCAGCGAAACAGGGTACTATGGCTACACCTTC	CASSETGYYGYTF
.	TRBV29-1	few	TRBJ1-5	TGCAGCGTTACGCAGGCGGATCAGCCCCAGCATTTT	CSVTQADQPQHF
.	TRBV7-9	few	TRBJ2-3	TGTGCCAGCAGCTTGAGCGTAGTGAGCACAGATACGCAGTATTTT	CASSLSVVSTDTQYF
.	TRBV7-2	.	TRBJ2-7	TGTGCCAGCAGCTTAGGGGTAAAGTACGAGCAGTACTTC	CASSLGVKYEQYF
TRBD2	TRBV6-5	.	TRBJ2-5	TGTGCCAGCAGTTACGCGGGGGGCGAGGAGACCCAGTACTTC	CASSYAGGEETQYF
TRBD1	TRBV27	few	TRBJ1-1	TGTGCCAGCAGTTACGGACAGGGGTCGAACACTGAAGCTTTCTTT	CASSYGQGSNTEAFF
.	TRBV6-5	.	TRBJ2-6	TGTGCCAGCAGGGAAATCAGAGCTGGGGCCAACGTCCTGACTTTC	CASREIRAGANVLTF
.	TRBV7-3	few	TRBJ2-7	TGTGCCAGCAGCTTAACCTGGGAGGACGAGCAGTACTTC	CASSLTWEDEQYF
TRBD2	TRBV27	many	TRBJ2-7	TGTGCCAGCACCCTCCGGGCTAGCGGGAGAGGCGAGCAGTACTTC	CASTLRASGRGEQYF
.	TRBV7-3	.	TRBJ1-1	TGTGCCAGCAGCTTAGATAGTGGCACGAGAGCTTTCTTT	CASSLDSGTRAFF
.	TRBV5-1	few	TRBJ1-1	TGCGCCAGCCAGCTTGGTTCCGGTGGGAACACTGAAGCTTTCTTT	CASQLGSGGNTEAFF
TRBD2	TRBV4-2	.	TRBJ2-7	TGTGCCAGCAGCCAACAGGCGGGAGCTGTGTACGAGCAGTACTTC	CASSQQAGAVYEQYF
TRBD1	TRBV7-2	.	TRBJ2-7	TGTGCCAGCAGCTTTTATCCAGACAGGGGGCGCGAGCAGTACTTC	CASSFYPDRGREQYF
.	TRBV28	.	TRBJ2-3	TGTGCCAGCAGTTTTCTTCTCGTCCCCAATACTACAGATACGCAGTATTTT	CASSFLLVPNTTDTQYF
.	TRBV6-5	.	TRBJ1-1	TGTGCCAGCAGTTACTCGATAGGATTCGCTGAAGCTTTCTTT	CASSYSIGFAEAFF
.	TRBV15	few	TRBJ1-1	TGTGCCACCAGCAACGTCTATGGGCGGGGAATGAACACTGAAGCTTTCTTT	CATSNVYGRGMNTEAFF
TRBD1	TRBV7-2	many	TRBJ2-7	TGTGCCAGCAGCTCGAACAGGGGTTCCGACGAGCAGTACTTC	CASSSNRGSDEQYF
.	TRBV28	.	TRBJ2-3	TGTGCCAGCAGTTTGTGGGCGGGAGATACGCAGTATTTT	CASSLWAGDTQYF
.	TRBV7-8	few	TRBJ2-2	TGTGCCAGCAGCCAAGGGCACTCAAACACCGGGGAGCTGTTCTTT	CASSQGHSNTGELFF
.	TRBV5-4	few	TRBJ2-3	TGTGCCAGCAGCTTGGGGTACAGCACAGATACGCAGTATTTT	CASSLGYSTDTQYF
TRBD2	TRBV5-8	.	TRBJ2-2	TGTGCCAGCAGCTTGACTAGCGGGAGGGCCGCGAGCACCGGGGAGCTGTTTTTT	CASSLTSGRAASTGELFF
.	TRBV27	few	TRBJ2-7	TGTGCCAGCAGTACTATAGCGTATGGCTCCTACGAGCAGTACTTC	CASSTIAYGSYEQYF